The 10 T cell receptor beta chains below all came from one sample that was sequenced in a study of cytomegalovirus exposure and HLA in healthy donors. Only in-frame clones appear in the TCRdb table, and some are missing; sequencing was by immunoSEQ multiplex PCR. The sample carries 100,000 to 150,000 clones, approximately 90% recorded once. Sequenced sample: PBMCs. Source of these receptors: a woman aged 18-29 years in good health and CMV-seronegative.

Of note for this clone: The junction departs from the called germline gene at one end, perhaps through a read error. The chain recombines TRBV11-2 with TRBJ2-4, with D tentatively TRBD2 (6 bases). The length of the CDR3 is 16 residues. Germline CDR1 and CDR2: SGHAT and FQNNGV. Written as DNA, the CDR3 is TGTGCCAGCAGCCTAGACGGAGGGACGAACAGAGACATTCAGTACTTC. Translating gives CASSLDGGTNRDIQYF.

This chain connects TRBV13 to TRBJ2-2; 7 nucleotides match TRBD2. The V segment lost 5 bases and the J segment 2 bases; nucleotides outside the gene matches: 11. Germline V gene lookup returns CDR1 PRHDT and CDR2 FYEKMQ (reference sequence). CDR3 length equals 17 residues. CDR3: CASSGGASGLNTGELFF. The CDR3 bases are TGTGCCAGCAGCGGAGGGGCTAGCGGTCTAAACACCGGGGAGCTGTTTTTT.

This chain links TRBV2 with TRBJ2-2; TRBD2 matches 9 bases. The CDR3 extends over 15 amino acids. CDR1 is SNHLY, CDR2 FYNNEI, per germline. V was pared by 3 bases and J by 5 bases, with 4 bases of the junction left unmatched. CDR3 sequence: CASSERLAGTGELFF. In DNA form, the CDR3 reads TGTGCCAGCAGTGAGCGGCTAGCGGGGACCGGGGAGCTGTTTTTT.

The genes are TRBV11-2 and TRBJ2-1; possibly TRBD1 for D (6 bases). CDR3 length: 16 amino acids. Looked up from germline, CDR1 is SGHAT and CDR2 is FQNNGV. V was trimmed by 4 bases and J by 4 bases, leaving 17 bases between them. This CDR3 is CASSSPRDISYNEQFF. DNA of the CDR3: TGTGCCAGCAGCTCACCTCGGGACATCTCTTACAATGAGCAGTTCTTC.

The V gene is TRBV7-3, the J gene TRBJ1-6; 9 bases line up with TRBD1. J lost 10 bases, V lost 5 bases, and 6 bases had no gene match. CDR1 is SGHTA, CDR2 FQGTGA, per germline. This CDR3 region has 14 residues. The CDR3 coding sequence is TGTGCCAGCAGCCGAGGGACAGGGCAATCACCCCTCCACTTT. It encodes CASSRGTGQSPLHF. The full variable domain, with the rest looked up from reference TRBV7-3 and TRBJ1-6, is GAGVSQTPSNKVTEKGKYVELRCDPISGHTALYWYRQSLGQGPEFLIYFQGTGAADDSGLPNDRFFAVRPEGSVSTLKIQRTERGDSAVYLCASSRGTGQSPLHFGNGTRLTVT.

This chain joins TRBV6-1 and TRBJ2-7; D gene uncertain. Trimming cost V 1 base and J 0 bases, with 10 bases left between them. The CDR3 runs to 15 residues. Germline-derived CDR1 and CDR2 are MNHNS and SASEGT. The CDR3 sequence: CASSEGATSSYEQYF. The CDR3 coding sequence is TGTGCCAGCAGTGAAGGGGCTACCAGCTCCTACGAGCAGTACTTC.

The V call is TRBV7-3, the J call TRBJ2-1; D may be TRBD1 (6 bases). The CDR3 covers 17 residues. V lost 1 base to trimming and J lost 1 base, with 14 bases between them. Germline-derived CDR1 and CDR2 are SGHTA and FQGTGA. The CDR3 is CASSLMQGRRSYNEQFF. The CDR3 nucleotides read TGTGCCAGCAGCTTAATGCAGGGGCGCCGGTCCTACAATGAGCAGTTCTTC.

V gene TRBV4-1 combines with J gene TRBJ1-2; weak D call: TRBD1 (5 bases). Deletions cut 0 bases from V and 3 bases from J, with 14 bases between. The length of the CDR3 is 16 residues. The germline V gene has CDR1 MGHRA and CDR2 YSYEKL. The DNA of the CDR3 is TGCGCCAGCAGCCAAGAAGACAGCCTACCTTACTATGGCTACACCTTC. It codes for CASSQEDSLPYYGYTF.

This chain joins TRBV25-1 and TRBJ2-2; possibly TRBD1 for D (7 bases). Trimming shortened V by 11 bases and J by 3 bases, and 13 bases separated the two germline ends. CDR1 and CDR2 from the germline V gene are MGHDK and SYGVNS. This CDR3 is built from 13 residues. Here the CDR3 DNA reads TGTGCCCAGGGGGGAATGGACACCGGGGAGCTGTTTTTT. Translated, it gives CAQGGMDTGELFF. Full variable domain (outside the CDR3, taken from reference TRBV25-1 and TRBJ2-2): EADIYQTPRYLVIGTGKKITLECSQTMGHDKMYWYQQDPGMELHLIHYSYGVNSTEKGDLSSESTVSRIRTEHFPLTLESARPSHTSQYLCAQGGMDTGELFFGEGSRLTVL.

The V call is TRBV6-5, the J call TRBJ1-1; 8 positions agree with TRBD1. Germline assignment: CDR1 MNHEY and CDR2 SVGAGI. Unmatched junction bases numbered 5, after V lost 2 bases and J lost 0 bases. The CDR3 contains 16 residues. CDR3 amino acids: CASSYPGTGMNTEAFF. The CDR3 coding sequence is TGTGCCAGCAGTTACCCCGGGACAGGCATGAACACTGAAGCTTTCTTT.